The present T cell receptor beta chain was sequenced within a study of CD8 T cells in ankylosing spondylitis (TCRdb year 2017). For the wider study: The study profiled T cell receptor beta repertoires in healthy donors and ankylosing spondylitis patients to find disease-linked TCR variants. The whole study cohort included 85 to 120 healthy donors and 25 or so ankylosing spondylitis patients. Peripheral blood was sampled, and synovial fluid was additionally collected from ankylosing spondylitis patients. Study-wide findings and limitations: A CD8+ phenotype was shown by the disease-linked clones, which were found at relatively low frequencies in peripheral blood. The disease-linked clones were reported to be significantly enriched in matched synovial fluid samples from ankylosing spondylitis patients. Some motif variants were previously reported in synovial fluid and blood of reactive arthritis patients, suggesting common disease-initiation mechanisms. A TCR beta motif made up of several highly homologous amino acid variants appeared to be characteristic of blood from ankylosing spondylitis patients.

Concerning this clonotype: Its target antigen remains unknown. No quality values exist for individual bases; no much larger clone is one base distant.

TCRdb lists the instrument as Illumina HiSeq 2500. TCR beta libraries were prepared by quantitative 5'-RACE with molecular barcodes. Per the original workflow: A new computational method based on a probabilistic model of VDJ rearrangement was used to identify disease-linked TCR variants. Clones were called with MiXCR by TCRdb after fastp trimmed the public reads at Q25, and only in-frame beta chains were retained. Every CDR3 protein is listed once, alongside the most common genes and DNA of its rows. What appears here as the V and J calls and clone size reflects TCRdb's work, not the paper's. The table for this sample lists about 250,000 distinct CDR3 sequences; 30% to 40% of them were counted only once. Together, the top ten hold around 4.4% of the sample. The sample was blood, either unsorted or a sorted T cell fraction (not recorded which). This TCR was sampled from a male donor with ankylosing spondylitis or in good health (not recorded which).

This receptor has the CDR3 CASSSELAGGLYEQFF. In nucleotide form, the sequence is TGTGCCAGCAGTTCCGAACTAGCGGGGGGGCTCTATGAGCAGTTCTTC. Recombination linked TRBV12-3 or TRBV12-4 to TRBJ2-1, with 13 bases aligning to TRBD2. The CDR3, from cysteine to phenylalanine, totals 16 residues. Solely the CDR3 DNA is kept, with 48 bases framed from the first base. Trimming takes 4 bases off V and 8 bases off J; junction bases not matched to a gene: 8.